This T cell receptor beta chain was identified during a study of blood T cell repertoires in COVID-19. This clone was picked up one time. Method: immunoSEQ multiplex PCR; TCRdb's copy keeps in-frame clones and lacks some. The sample has about 280,000 clones, 85% seen once. With 5 bases removed from V and 3 bases from J, the gap between germline ends came to 10 bases. This CDR3 comprises 13 residues. The germline V gene encodes CDR1 SGHTA and CDR2 FQGNSA. This TCR came from a woman aged 45-60 years who had recovered from COVID-19. This rearrangement joins TRBV7-2 to TRBJ1-1, with D unclear. Sequences were obtained from PBMCs or T cells enriched from blood (not recorded which). The CDR3 loop reads CASSPRRDTEAFF. As DNA, the CDR3 is TGTGCCAGCAGCCCTCGACGGGACACTGAAGCTTTCTTT.